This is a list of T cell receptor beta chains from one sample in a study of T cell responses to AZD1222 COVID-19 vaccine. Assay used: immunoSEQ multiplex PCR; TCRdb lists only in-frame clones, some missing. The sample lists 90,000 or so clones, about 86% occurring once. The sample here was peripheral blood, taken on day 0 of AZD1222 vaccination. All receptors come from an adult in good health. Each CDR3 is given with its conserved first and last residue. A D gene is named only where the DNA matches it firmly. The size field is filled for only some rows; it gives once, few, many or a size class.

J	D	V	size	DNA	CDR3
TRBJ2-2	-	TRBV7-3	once	TGTGCCAGCAGCTCCCCGGACGGGACCGGGGAGCTGTTTTTT	CASSSPDGTGELFF
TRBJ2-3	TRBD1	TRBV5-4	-	TGTGCCAGCAGCGTGGACAGGGCGACAGATACGCAGTATTTT	CASSVDRATDTQYF
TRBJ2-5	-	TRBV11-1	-	TGTGCCAGCAGCTTAAACTGGGGGCAAGAGACCCAGTACTTC	CASSLNWGQETQYF
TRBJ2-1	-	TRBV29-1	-	TGCAGCGTTGAGAACGGGCGGGCCATGGGTGAGCAGTTCTTC	CSVENGRAMGEQFF
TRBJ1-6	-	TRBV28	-	TGTGCCAGCAGTTTACAGGTATCTGGTCGGTCACCCCTCCACTTT	CASSLQVSGRSPLHF
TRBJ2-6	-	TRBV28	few	TGTGCCAGCAGTTTCACTGGCAAGGCCGGGGCCAACGTCCTGACTTTC	CASSFTGKAGANVLTF
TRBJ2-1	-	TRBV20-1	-	TGCAGTGCTAGCCGGCGGGATGAGCAGTTCTTC	CSASRRDEQFF
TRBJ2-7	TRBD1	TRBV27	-	TGTGCCAGCAGTGTCAGGGGGCCTCACGAGCAGTACTTC	CASSVRGPHEQYF
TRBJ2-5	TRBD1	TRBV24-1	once	TGTGCCACCAGTGACGGAGGGACAGGGCTACAAGAGACCCAGTACTTC	CATSDGGTGLQETQYF
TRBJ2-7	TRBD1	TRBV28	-	TGTGCCAGCAGTCCCGGGGACAGAGTAACCTACGAGCAGTACTTC	CASSPGDRVTYEQYF
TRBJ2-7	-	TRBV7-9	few	TGTGCCAGCAGCCCCTTAGGGGGAGGCTTACTAATTAACGTTTACGAGCAGTACTTC	CASSPLGGGLLINVYEQYF
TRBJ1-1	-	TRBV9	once	TGTGCCAGCAGCCCCTCCCCACTGATGGGGGACACTGAAGCTTTCTTT	CASSPSPLMGDTEAFF
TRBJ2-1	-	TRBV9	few	TGTGCCAGCAGCCAAGAGGGGGATACTGAGGATGAGCAGTTCTTC	CASSQEGDTEDEQFF